The 29 T cell receptor beta chains presented below share a single source sample, sequenced in a study of T cells after yellow fever vaccination. TCRdb used MiXCR to reprocess the 5' RACE reads, holding one entry per CDR3 protein. Altogether over 250,000 distinct CDR3 sequences are present, roughly 4.8% being singletons, with the ten largest covering approximately 3.5%. Material: CD4+ T cells sorted from PBMCs, obtained on the day of the yellow fever booster vaccination. These receptors originate from a man aged 18 to 30 who received the YFV17D yellow fever vaccine.

V gene TRBV9 combines with J gene TRBJ2-2; D is unclear. The CDR3 loop spans 13 amino acids. Trimming shortened V by 4 bases and J by 8 bases, and 12 bases separated the two germline ends. Looked up from germline, CDR1 is SGDLS and CDR2 is YYNGEE. CDR3: CASSIRVEGELFF. The CDR3 nucleotides read TGTGCCAGCAGCATACGGGTCGAGGGGGAGCTGTTTTTT.

The J gene is TRBJ2-7, the V gene TRBV5-1; the D gene could be TRBD1 or TRBD2 (6 bases each). The CDR3 loop spans 14 amino acids. The germline V gene has CDR1 SGHRS and CDR2 YFSETQ. V lost 3 bases, J lost 5 bases, and 15 bases lay in between. The CDR3 DNA reads TGCGCCAGCAGCTCTACAGGGAGGTCGGACGAGCAGTACTTC. Its translation is CASSSTGRSDEQYF. The full variable domain, rest sourced from reference TRBV5-1 and TRBJ2-7, is KAGVTQTPRYLIKTRGQQVTLSCSPISGHRSVSWYQQTPGQGLQFLFEYFSETQRNKGNFPGRFSGRQFSNSRSEMNVSTLELGDSALYLCASSSTGRSDEQYFGPGTRLTVT.

The rearrangement links TRBV3-1 to TRBJ1-2, with TRBD1 as a possible D gene (5 bases). The V gene lost 1 base and the J gene lost 2 bases, with 8 bases spanning the gap. Looked up from germline, CDR1 is LGHDT and CDR2 is YNNKEL (reference sequence). The CDR3 is 14 residues long. For the CDR3, the DNA is TGTGCCAGCAGCCAAGTCAACAGGAACTATGGCTACACCTTC. It encodes CASSQVNRNYGYTF.

This clonotype has ten or more counts. This chain links TRBV24-1 with TRBJ2-3; TRBD1 matches at 9 bases. CDR1 is KGHDR and CDR2 is SFDVKD in the germline V gene. CDR3 length equals 15 residues. V shed 4 bases, J shed 5 bases, and the junction held 6 bases outside the gene matches. The CDR3 region is CATSDPGQGIDTQYF. The CDR3 DNA reads as TGTGCCACCAGTGACCCCGGACAGGGGATAGATACGCAGTATTTT.

This clonotype came up many times. V usage is TRBV7-2 and J usage is TRBJ2-7; a weak D match, TRBD2 (6 bases). Germline CDR1 is SGHTA and CDR2 is FQGNSA. CDR3 length equals 14 residues. V was trimmed by 3 bases and J by 1 base, leaving 10 bases between them. CDR3 nucleotide sequence: TGTGCCAGCAGCTTGGGTGGGACTTCCTACGAGCAGTACTTC. Translating it yields CASSLGGTSYEQYF. The whole variable domain, filled in from reference TRBV7-2 and TRBJ2-7, reads GAGVSQSPSNKVTEKGKDVELRCDPISGHTALYWYRQSLGQGLEFLIYFQGNSAPDKSGLPSDRFSAERTGGSVSTLTIQRTQQEDSAVYLCASSLGGTSYEQYFGPGTRLTVT.

This chain connects TRBV6-6 to TRBJ2-2; D gene ambiguous. There are 16 residues in the CDR3. Looked up from germline, CDR1 is MNHNY and CDR2 is SVGAGI (reference sequence). The V end was cut by 7 bases, the J end by 0 bases, with 15 bases between. The CDR3 nucleotides are TGTGCCAGCACCCAAGCCAAGGGCCCGAACACCGGGGAGCTGTTTTTT. Protein sequence: CASTQAKGPNTGELFF.

This clonotype has more than one count but fewer than ten. The chain employs TRBV5-1 and TRBJ2-5; D possibly corresponds to TRBD2 (6 bases). The CDR3 contains 14 residues. With 1 base removed from V and 9 bases from J, the gap between germline ends came to 16 bases. Germline CDR1 SGHRS, CDR2 YFSETQ. CDR3 DNA: TGCGCCAGCAGCTTGTCGGGGGATCAAGGGTCCCAGTACTTC. Amino acids: CASSLSGDQGSQYF.

Ten or more counts support this clonotype. The chain links TRBV29-1 to TRBJ1-5; possible D gene TRBD1, 5 bases. Germline CDR1 reads SQVTM; CDR2 reads ANQGSEA. CDR3 size: 14 residues. Trimming removed 4 bases from V and 5 bases from J, with 15 bases in between. CDR3 sequence reads: CSVASGTEHQPQHF. The DNA of the CDR3 is TGCAGCGTTGCATCCGGGACTGAGCATCAGCCCCAGCATTTT.

This rearrangement joins TRBV12-3 or TRBV12-4 to TRBJ2-1; maybe TRBD1 (6 bases). The CDR3 is 17 amino acids. V lost 8 bases and J lost 2, with 22 bases in between. This chain's CDR3 is CASELKPGTNTYNEQFF. CDR3 sequence (DNA): TGTGCCAGCGAGCTTAAACCCGGGACAAATACCTACAATGAGCAGTTCTTC.

This clonotype has ten or more counts. The rearrangement joins TRBV9 to TRBJ2-5; D might be TRBD2 (6 bases). V was trimmed by 0 bases and J by 3 bases, leaving 12 bases between them. Germline-derived CDR1 and CDR2 are SGDLS and YYNGEE. The CDR3 loop spans 15 amino acids. The CDR3 bases are TGTGCCAGCAGCGTAGGTACTAGCCTCAAAGAGACCCAGTACTTC. This sequence encodes CASSVGTSLKETQYF.

This clonotype has a count of ten or more. This chain joins TRBV7-2 and TRBJ2-5; TRBD2 aligns across 11 bases. The length of the CDR3 is 16 residues. The germline V gene encodes CDR1 SGHTA and CDR2 FQGNSA. J was trimmed by 5 bases and V by 5 bases; bases with no gene match: 10. The CDR3 region has the DNA TGTGCCAGCAGCGAAATTCTAGCGGGGGGCCGGGAGACCCAGTACTTC. This sequence encodes CASSEILAGGRETQYF.

This clonotype was picked up a small number of times. The chain is built from TRBV7-9 and TRBJ1-5; D not certain. CDR1 SEHNR and CDR2 FQNEAQ come from the germline V gene (reference sequence). CDR3 length: 12 residues. Trimming shortened V by 2 bases and J by 3 bases, and 2 bases separated the two germline ends. CDR3 protein: CASSLHNQPQHF. For the CDR3, the DNA is TGTGCCAGCAGCTTACACAATCAGCCCCAGCATTTT.

This clonotype has more than one count but fewer than ten. The gene calls are TRBV18 and TRBJ2-7; the D gene is possibly TRBD2 (6 bases). The germline CDR1 and CDR2 sequences are KGHSH and LQKENI. This CDR3 comprises 14 residues. Trimming left V 1 base short and J 3 bases short, with 10 bases between. The CDR3 loop is CASSPLGGLYEQYV. CDR3 bases: TGTGCCAGCTCACCACTGGGGGGTCTCTACGAGCAGTACGTC.

This clonotype was picked up many times. The chain uses TRBV15 and TRBJ2-1, with 9 bases aligning to TRBD1. CDR3 size: 17 residues. Germline values: CDR1 LNHNV, CDR2 YYDKDF (reference sequence). Trimming cost V 5 bases and J 0 bases; bases outside gene matches: 8. The CDR3 is CATSSKGGQGSYNEQFF. DNA for the CDR3: TGTGCCACCAGCTCCAAGGGGGGACAGGGCTCCTACAATGAGCAGTTCTTC.

This clonotype was observed at least ten times. The chain employs TRBV7-3 and TRBJ2-3, with 10 positions matching TRBD2. Looked up from germline, CDR1 is SGHTA and CDR2 is FQGTGA. This CDR3 comprises 16 residues. V was clipped by 8 bases and J by 4 bases; unmatched bases: 12. The DNA of the CDR3 is TGTGCCAGCTCCAAAGGGCCCAGCGGGGGGGCAGATACGCAGTATTTT. It yields the protein CASSKGPSGGADTQYF.

This chain links TRBV2 with TRBJ2-4; 8 bases map to TRBD2. The CDR3 contains 17 residues. CDR1 SNHLY and CDR2 FYNNEI come from the germline V gene. V lost 6 bases to trimming and J lost 2 bases; unmatched junction nucleotides: 12. The CDR3 spells CASRLPRGGVSKNIQYF. CDR3 nucleotide sequence: TGTGCCAGCAGGTTACCTCGGGGGGGCGTCTCCAAAAACATTCAGTACTTC.

This clonotype was picked up many times. The chain links TRBV12-3 or TRBV12-4 to TRBJ1-5; D possibly corresponds to TRBD1 (5 bases). There are 14 residues in the CDR3. Trimming took 8 bases from V and 5 from J, leaving 16 bases between them. The CDR3 DNA follows: TGTGCCAGCCGATGGGGGGGTCTGGATCAGCCCCAGCATTTT. Its protein product is CASRWGGLDQPQHF.

In this sample, this clonotype turned up a few times. The chain couples TRBV4-2 to TRBJ1-6, with 9 bases lining up with TRBD1. The germline V gene encodes CDR1 LGHNA and CDR2 YNFKEQ. Trimming took 7 bases from V and 5 from J; bases not matched to a gene: 3. This CDR3 is 14 amino acids long. The CDR3 coding sequence is TGTGCCAGCAAACAGGGGGCACATAATTCACCCCTCCACTTT. It encodes CASKQGAHNSPLHF.

This chain uses TRBV7-2 with TRBJ2-5; 8 bases fit TRBD2. V lost 5 bases and J lost 6; bases outside the gene matches: 17. Germline V CDR1 and CDR2: SGHTA, FQGNSA. CDR3 length equals 17 residues. CDR3 DNA: TGTGCCAGCAGCACAACCCTCCAGGGCTTAGCGGGACAGACCCAGTACTTC. This gives the protein CASSTTLQGLAGQTQYF.

This clonotype was observed a handful of times. V is TRBV7-8 and J is TRBJ2-1, with 8 bases fitting TRBD1. The CDR3 is 17 residues long. The germline V gene encodes CDR1 SGHVS and CDR2 FQNEAQ. The ends lost 5 bases at V and 3 bases at J; junction bases unmatched: 12. CDR3 DNA: TGTGCCAGCAGCCCACCCAGGGGGCGTCAATTCTACAATGAGCAGTTCTTC. Its protein product is CASSPPRGRQFYNEQFF.

The table lists this clonotype with many counts. The CDR3 protein is CASSLAPRPSYNEQFF. Here the CDR3 DNA reads TGTGCCAGCAGCTTAGCGCCCAGGCCTTCCTACAATGAGCAGTTCTTC. The rearrangement links TRBV7-2 to TRBJ2-1, with D hard to call. Germline CDR1 SGHTA, CDR2 FQGNSA. V lost 0 bases and J lost 1, with 10 bases in between. This CDR3 region has 16 residues. Full variable domain (rest looked up from reference TRBV7-2 and TRBJ2-1): GAGVSQSPSNKVTEKGKDVELRCDPISGHTALYWYRQSLGQGLEFLIYFQGNSAPDKSGLPSDRFSAERTGGSVSTLTIQRTQQEDSAVYLCASSLAPRPSYNEQFFGPGTRLTVL.

This clonotype was detected many times. The rearrangement joins TRBV18 to TRBJ1-2; no firm D call. Trimming took off 0 bases at V and 6 bases at J, with 8 bases between the two ends. This CDR3 has 13 amino acids. CDR1 is KGHSH, CDR2 LQKENI, per germline. This CDR3 is CASSPPQVNGYTF. CDR3 nucleotides: TGTGCCAGCTCACCACCGCAGGTTAATGGCTACACCTTC. Complete variable domain (other parts from reference TRBV18 and TRBJ1-2): NAGVMQNPRHLVRRRGQEARLRCSPMKGHSHVYWYRQLPEEGLKFMVYLQKENIIDESGMPKERFSAEFPKEGPSILRIQQVVRGDSAAYFCASSPPQVNGYTFGSGTRLTVV.

This clonotype was observed at least ten times. The chain uses TRBV7-2 and TRBJ1-5; D gene ambiguous. This CDR3 comprises 12 residues. V dropped 1 base and J dropped 7 bases, with 5 bases sitting between them. Germline assignment: CDR1 SGHTA and CDR2 FQGNSA. The CDR3 is CASSLVYQPQHF. The CDR3 DNA is TGTGCCAGCAGCTTAGTCTACCAGCCCCAGCATTTT.

This rearrangement joins TRBV6-2 or TRBV6-3 to TRBJ1-1; 7 bases agree with TRBD1. The V segment lost 10 bases and the J segment 8 bases; nucleotides outside the gene matches: 7. CDR1 is MNHEY and CDR2 is SVGEGT in the germline V gene. The CDR3 has 11 residues. CDR3 DNA: TGTGCCATCGTACAGGGGACAGAAGCTTTCTTT. Translating gives CAIVQGTEAFF.

The V and J genes are TRBV4-1 and TRBJ2-7, with 9 bases identical to TRBD1. The V gene end was trimmed by 4 bases and the J gene end by 1 base; junction bases not matched to a gene: 5. This CDR3 is 15 amino acids long. Looked up from germline, CDR1 is MGHRA and CDR2 is YSYEKL. CDR3: CASSPGQGPSYEQYF. The CDR3 bases are TGCGCCAGCAGCCCGGGACAGGGCCCATCCTACGAGCAGTACTTC.

A few counts support this clonotype. The chain employs TRBV7-9 and TRBJ1-2; D gene ambiguous. Trimming took 1 base from V and 6 from J, leaving 9 bases between them. Germline CDR1 is SEHNR and CDR2 is FQNEAQ (reference sequence). The CDR3 has 13 amino acids. CDR3 amino acids: CASSLDRGNGYTF. The CDR3 DNA reads TGTGCCAGCAGCTTAGATCGGGGAAATGGCTACACCTTC.

This clonotype has only a few counts. The gene calls are TRBV27 and TRBJ2-7; no clear D. CDR1 is MNHEY, CDR2 SMNVEV, per germline (reference sequence). V lost 4 bases to trimming and J lost 0 bases, with 7 bases between them. CDR3 size: 13 residues. CDR3 bases: TGTGCCAGCAGTTATAGGTTCTCCTACGAGCAGTACTTC. Its protein is CASSYRFSYEQYF.

At least ten counts were recorded for this clonotype. The chain couples TRBV5-4 to TRBJ1-4; TRBD1 is a possible D gene (6 bases). The CDR3 loop spans 17 amino acids. Deletions cut 2 bases from V and 0 bases from J, with 14 bases between. The germline CDR1 and CDR2 sequences are SGHNT and YYREEE (reference sequence). CDR3 residues: CASSFQTGPATNEKLFF. The CDR3 DNA follows: TGTGCCAGCAGCTTCCAGACAGGTCCTGCAACTAATGAAAAACTGTTTTTT.

In this sample, this clonotype turned up a few times. V is TRBV2 and J is TRBJ1-4, with D unresolved. The V end was cut by 3 bases, the J end by 8 bases, with 13 bases between. This CDR3 comprises 14 residues. Germline V CDR1 and CDR2: SNHLY, FYNNEI. The CDR3 region has the DNA TGTGCCAGCAGTGAGGGTCATGCGGGAGAAAAACTGTTTTTT. It codes for CASSEGHAGEKLFF.